This T cell receptor (beta chain) was sequenced during a study of blood T cells in healthy people across ages. General study points: With naive T cell percentage, TCR beta diversity showed a strong correlation.

The CDR3 is 13 residues long. From germline, CDR1 is SNHLY and CDR2 FYNNEI. The ends were cut back, 8 bases at V and 1 base at J, with 12 bases in the middle. A word on this clonotype: Its specificity is unknown.

A second PCR of about 7 to 12 cycles used a sample-barcoded 5' primer and a J-beta primer mix. A template-switch adaptor with 12 random nucleotides tagged each cDNA molecule. No fewer than 3 million CDR3-containing paired-end reads came from each sample. TCRdb recomputed calls from the 5' RACE reads with MiXCR, one row per CDR3 protein. The sample includes 1.5 million or so distinct CDR3 sequences, 42% of them seen just once. This receptor was identified in a woman in her late teens or twenties in good health. V and J are TRBV2 and TRBJ2-7, with a weak D call TRBD2 (7 bases). Sequenced: blood. The CDR3 DNA follows: TGTGCCAGCCTTAAGGGGGGGTCCTACGAGCAGTACTTC. Its translation: CASLKGGSYEQYF. The whole variable domain, remainder taken from reference TRBV2 and TRBJ2-7, is EPEVTQTPSHQVTQMGQEVILRCVPISNHLYFYWYRQILGQKVEFLVSFYNNEISEKSEIFDDQFSVERPDGSNFTLKIRSTKLEDSAMYFCASLKGGSYEQYFGPGTRLTVT.